A selection of T cell receptor beta chains follows, all from one sample in a study of cytomegalovirus exposure and HLA in healthy donors. Only in-frame clones appear in the TCRdb table, and some are missing; sequencing was by immunoSEQ multiplex PCR. Counted here are 95,000 to 100,000 clones, 60% to 75% occurring once; the ten biggest clones make up about 10%. Sequencing used PBMCs. The origin of the receptors is a man aged 45-60 years in good health and CMV-seronegative. The CDR3 runs from the conserved cysteine through the conserved F or W. The D gene is left open where the match is weak. Where a row states a size, it is once, few, many or the class of an expanded clone; other rows omit it.

abundance: once; v_gene: TRBV5-1; j_gene: TRBJ1-5; d_gene: .; CDR3aa: CASSFGGLSNQPQHF; CDR3nt: TGCGCCAGCAGCTTTGGGGGCCTGAGCAATCAGCCCCAGCATTTT
abundance: .; v_gene: TRBV19; j_gene: TRBJ2-3; d_gene: TRBD2; CDR3aa: CASMGSGSRTDTQYF; CDR3nt: TGTGCCAGTATGGGTAGCGGGAGTCGTACAGATACGCAGTATTTT
abundance: .; v_gene: TRBV6-1; j_gene: TRBJ2-1; d_gene: TRBD1; CDR3aa: CASSWTGSYNEQFF; CDR3nt: TGTGCCAGCAGTTGGACAGGCTCCTACAATGAGCAGTTCTTC
abundance: .; v_gene: TRBV18; j_gene: TRBJ1-4; d_gene: .; CDR3aa: CASSPRGVSATNEKLFF; CDR3nt: TGTGCCAGCTCACCTCGGGGGGTTTCTGCAACTAATGAAAAACTGTTTTTT
abundance: .; v_gene: TRBV30; j_gene: TRBJ2-5; d_gene: TRBD2; CDR3aa: CAWKLPGTSGRKETQYF; CDR3nt: TGTGCCTGGAAGCTCCCTGGGACTAGCGGGAGGAAAGAGACCCAGTACTTC
abundance: .; v_gene: TRBV28; j_gene: TRBJ2-5; d_gene: TRBD1; CDR3aa: CASSSGRAGGEETQYF; CDR3nt: TGTGCCAGCTCAAGCGGACGGGCAGGGGGCGAAGAGACCCAGTACTTC
abundance: once; v_gene: TRBV19; j_gene: TRBJ2-7; d_gene: TRBD2; CDR3aa: CASSTPGLAGGYEQYF; CDR3nt: TGTGCCAGTAGTACCCCCGGGCTAGCGGGAGGGTACGAGCAGTACTTC
abundance: .; v_gene: TRBV2; j_gene: TRBJ1-6; d_gene: TRBD1; CDR3aa: CASSGPGQGNSPLHF; CDR3nt: TGTGCCAGCAGTGGACCGGGACAGGGTAATTCACCCCTCCACTTT
abundance: .; v_gene: TRBV7-2; j_gene: TRBJ1-3; d_gene: TRBD1; CDR3aa: CASSSATGAGNTIYF; CDR3nt: TGTGCCAGCAGCTCTGCTACAGGGGCAGGAAACACCATATATTTT
abundance: few; v_gene: TRBV19; j_gene: TRBJ1-2; d_gene: TRBD1; CDR3aa: CASSPYDRAADGYTF; CDR3nt: TGTGCCAGTAGTCCGTATGACAGGGCAGCTGATGGCTACACCTTC
abundance: .; v_gene: TRBV21-1; j_gene: TRBJ2-7; d_gene: .; CDR3aa: CASGGRQGSPYEQYF; CDR3nt: TGTGCCAGCGGGGGCCGACAGGGCTCTCCCTACGAGCAGTACTTC
abundance: .; v_gene: TRBV14; j_gene: TRBJ1-4; d_gene: TRBD1; CDR3aa: CASSLQGAGEKLFF; CDR3nt: TGTGCCAGCAGCCTACAGGGGGCGGGTGAAAAACTGTTTTTT
abundance: .; v_gene: TRBV19; j_gene: TRBJ1-5; d_gene: .; CDR3aa: CASTRRAGSNQPQHF; CDR3nt: TGTGCCAGTACCCGCCGGGCAGGGAGCAATCAGCCCCAGCATTTT
abundance: .; v_gene: TRBV4-2; j_gene: TRBJ2-5; d_gene: .; CDR3aa: CASSQDVSEQETQYF; CDR3nt: TGTGCCAGCAGCCAAGATGTGAGCGAACAAGAGACCCAGTACTTC
abundance: few; v_gene: TRBV28; j_gene: TRBJ1-5; d_gene: TRBD1; CDR3aa: CASGQASYSNQPQHF; CDR3nt: TGTGCCAGTGGACAGGCAAGTTATAGCAATCAGCCCCAGCATTTT
abundance: .; v_gene: TRBV29-1; j_gene: TRBJ1-1; d_gene: .; CDR3aa: CSVGGPLSINTEAFF; CDR3nt: TGCAGCGTTGGCGGGCCCCTTTCAATTAACACTGAAGCTTTCTTT
abundance: .; v_gene: TRBV28; j_gene: TRBJ1-5; d_gene: TRBD1; CDR3aa: CASRTGGYGQPQHF; CDR3nt: TGTGCCAGCAGGACAGGGGGCTATGGGCAGCCCCAGCATTTT
abundance: .; v_gene: TRBV5-4; j_gene: TRBJ1-5; d_gene: .; CDR3aa: CASSQAGRVDQPQHF; CDR3nt: TGTGCCAGCAGCCAGGCGGGACGGGTGGATCAGCCCCAGCATTTT
abundance: few; v_gene: TRBV30; j_gene: TRBJ1-1; d_gene: TRBD1; CDR3aa: CAWRGQGGRTEAFF; CDR3nt: TGTGCCTGGAGGGGACAGGGAGGAAGGACTGAAGCTTTCTTT
abundance: .; v_gene: TRBV5-1; j_gene: TRBJ1-2; d_gene: .; CDR3aa: CASSLGAGASNYGYTF; CDR3nt: TGCGCCAGCAGCTTGGGGGCAGGGGCATCTAACTATGGCTACACCTTC